One T cell receptor beta chain is described in this entry. The antigen is unknown. This sample stems from a study of shared clonotypes between healthy human individuals. Measured with immunoSEQ multiplex PCR; TCRdb has only the in-frame clones, and not every one. The sample includes 1.4 million or so clones, 98% to 99% of them seen just once. The CDR3 totals 16 residues. Germline values: CDR1 KGHSH, CDR2 LQKENI. V lost 0 bases and J 4 bases, leaving 16 bases between the germline ends. Healthy and HIV-negative, the adult donors had no recent acute infections or vaccinations. CD45RA+ naive and CD45RA-negative memory subsets were separated from CD4+ cells. Study-wide results and limits: The sharing of 4.5% to 5% of naive CD4 clonotypes was seen across a few donors. Naive subsets usually exceeded memory subsets in estimated richness.

Sequencing input: naive CD4+ T cells sorted from blood. Subset given: CD45RA+ positively selected. The origin of this receptor is a young man in good health. The chain uses TRBV18 and TRBJ2-7, with a weak D call TRBD2 (6 bases). CDR3 sequence (DNA): TGTGCCAGCTCACCACCCTCCCCGCGGAGGGGTTACGAGCAGTACTTC. Translated: CASSPPSPRRGYEQYF.